In its sample, the clone carrying this TCR beta chain was seen a few times. The target antigen is unknown. PCR primers comprised 60 Vbeta and 13 Jbeta primers. The protocol was immunoSEQ multiplex PCR, while the TCRdb copy is restricted to in-frame clones and leaves out a portion. The sample yields around 150,000 clones, approximately 9% seen once. The data are from a study of cytomegalovirus exposure and HLA in healthy donors. Study details: Inside one of the first data releases sat 75 million to 100 million unique TCRs taken from HLA-typed donors. Ancestry clustering placed more than 80% of around 400 genotyped donors in the Caucasian-associated cluster.

Study observations and caveats: For most TCR beta V segments, an earlier analysis put the productive rate at about 87% or about 30% of the time.

The CDR3 spans 16 residues. Germline-derived CDR1 and CDR2 are MNHNY and SVGAGI (reference sequence). Trimming left V 6 bases short and J 6 bases short, with 24 bases between. This clonotype was obtained from a male donor in good health and CMV-seronegative. V usage is TRBV6-6 and J usage is TRBJ2-7, with a weak D call TRBD1 (6 bases). Input material: PBMCs. This CDR3 reads CASSTGTKLESGEQYF. The CDR3 bases are TGTGCCAGCAGCACCGGGACAAAGTTGGAATCCGGCGAGCAGTACTTC.